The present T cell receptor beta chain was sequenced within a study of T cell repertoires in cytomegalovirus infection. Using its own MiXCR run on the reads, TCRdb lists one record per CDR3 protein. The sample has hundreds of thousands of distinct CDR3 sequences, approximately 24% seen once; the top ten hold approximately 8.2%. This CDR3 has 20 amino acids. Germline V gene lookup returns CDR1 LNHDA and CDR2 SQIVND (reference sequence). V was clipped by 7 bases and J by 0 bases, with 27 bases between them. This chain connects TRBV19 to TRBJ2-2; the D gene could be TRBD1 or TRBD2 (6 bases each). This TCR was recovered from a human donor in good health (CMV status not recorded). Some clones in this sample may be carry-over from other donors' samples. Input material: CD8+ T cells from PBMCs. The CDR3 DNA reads TGTGCCAGTACCTATATAGGGGGGCACAGGTCTATTTCGAACACCGGGGAGCTGTTTTTT. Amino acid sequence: CASTYIGGHRSISNTGELFF.